These 14 T cell receptor beta chains share one sample of origin, sequenced in a study of shared clonotypes between healthy human individuals. Sequenced by immunoSEQ multiplex PCR; TCRdb stores in-frame clones only, minus some. The sample records some 2.4 million clones, approximately 94% being singletons. Sequencing was carried out using naive CD4+ T cells from PBMCs. Subset reported: CD45RA+ positively selected. The receptors stem from a young man in good health. Some clones in this sample may be carry-over from other donors' samples.

The chain combines TRBV5-5 with TRBJ2-5, with 9 positions matching TRBD2. Per the germline V gene, CDR1 is SGHKS and CDR2 is YYEKEE (reference sequence). Trimming removed 0 bases from V and 4 bases from J; junction bases left unmatched: 7. The CDR3 runs 16 residues. The CDR3 spells CASSLGVAGVGETQYF. The CDR3 DNA reads as TGTGCCAGCAGCTTGGGCGTAGCGGGAGTGGGAGAGACCCAGTACTTC.

The J gene is TRBJ1-1, the V gene TRBV29-1, with D possibly TRBD1 on 5 matching bases. In germline, CDR1 is SQVTM, CDR2 ANQGSEA. This CDR3 is built from 13 residues. V lost 7 bases, J lost 5 bases, and 17 bases lay in between. In DNA, the CDR3 is TGCAGCGCGGAGCCGGGGTGGGGGACTGAAGCTTTCTTT. Translation: CSAEPGWGTEAFF.

The J gene is TRBJ1-1, the V gene TRBV6-5, with D unresolved. Trimming removed 4 bases from V and 8 bases from J, with 11 bases in between. CDR1 MNHEY and CDR2 SVGAGI come from the germline V gene. The CDR3 covers 12 residues. The CDR3 protein is CASSSVGEEAFF. DNA of the CDR3: TGTGCCAGCAGTTCCGTAGGTGAAGAAGCTTTCTTT.

This clone was observed a handful of times. Other DNA sequences in this sample translate to the same CDR3. This chain links TRBV28 with TRBJ1-1; D remains ambiguous. Germline values: CDR1 MDHEN, CDR2 SYDVKM. The CDR3 length is 12 residues. V was pared by 4 bases and J by 6 bases, with 9 bases between. For the CDR3, the DNA is TGTGCCAGCAGTTCCAGACCCCCTGAAGCTTTCTTT. As protein: CASSSRPPEAFF.

This sequence joins TRBV6-5 and TRBJ2-6; the D is unclear. Trimming removed 5 bases from V and 0 bases from J, with 8 bases in between. CDR1 is MNHEY and CDR2 is SVGAGI in the germline V gene. This CDR3 is built from 15 residues. The CDR3 DNA is TGTGCCAGCAGTAGACTGATCTCTGGGGCCAACGTCCTGACTTTC. This gives the protein CASSRLISGANVLTF.

The CDR3 sequence is CASSGSGRSSETQYF. The CDR3 DNA is TGTGCCAGCAGCGGAAGCGGGAGATCGTCCGAGACCCAGTACTTC. J is TRBJ2-5 and V is TRBV9, with 8 positions matching TRBD2. V gave up 3 bases and J gave up 5 bases; unmatched junction bases: 9. Looked up from germline, CDR1 is SGDLS and CDR2 is YYNGEE. CDR3 length: 15 residues.

The chain is built from TRBV28 and TRBJ1-2; 9 positions match TRBD1. The V gene end was trimmed by 2 bases and the J gene end by 4 bases; junction bases not matched to a gene: 8. Germline-derived CDR1 and CDR2 are MDHEN and SYDVKM. This CDR3 comprises 16 residues. The CDR3 loop reads CASSLTGGFRGYGYTF. DNA of the CDR3: TGTGCCAGCAGTTTAACAGGGGGCTTCAGGGGCTATGGCTACACCTTC.

V and J are TRBV11-3 and TRBJ2-7; maybe TRBD2 (5 bases). The CDR3 extends over 14 amino acids. The germline CDR1 and CDR2 sequences are SGHNT and YENEEA. V was shortened by 8 bases and J by 1 base, with 15 bases between the two germline ends. CDR3 loop: CASPPADGSYEQYF. The CDR3 DNA reads as TGTGCCAGCCCCCCAGCGGACGGATCCTACGAGCAGTACTTC.

This rearrangement joins TRBV5-3 to TRBJ2-7; maybe TRBD1 (7 bases). TRBV5-3 falls under the ORF class, with uncertain function. The CDR3 length is 17 residues. V was shortened by 1 base and J by 4 bases, with 21 bases between the two germline ends. CDR3 DNA: TGTGCCAGAAGCTTGTTGTGCTGCCAGGGGGGTTTTTACGAGCAGTACTTC. It yields the protein CARSLLCCQGGFYEQYF.

The chain carries TRBV5-1 and TRBJ2-3, with TRBD2 identical over 11 bases. The length of the CDR3 is 16 residues. Germline V gives CDR1 SGHRS, CDR2 YFSETQ. V lost 4 bases to trimming and J lost 2 bases; unmatched junction nucleotides: 6. The CDR3 nucleotides are TGCGCCAGCAGCCCGGGACTAGCGGAGACCACAGATACGCAGTATTTT. Translated: CASSPGLAETTDTQYF.

A single count supports this clone. The chain combines TRBV25-1 with TRBJ1-2; 12 bases line up with TRBD1. The CDR3 covers 14 residues. With V trimmed by 3 bases and J by 8 bases, 4 bases remained unmatched. CDR1 and CDR2 from the germline V gene are MGHDK and SYGVNS. Here the CDR3 reads CASSEVGQGAGYTF. The CDR3 DNA sequence: TGTGCCAGCAGTGAGGTGGGACAGGGGGCAGGCTACACCTTC.

V usage is TRBV2 and J usage is TRBJ2-5; the D gene is possibly TRBD1 (5 bases). This CDR3 comprises 14 residues. V lost 6 bases and J 5 bases, leaving 16 bases between the germline ends. Germline V gene data show CDR1 as SNHLY and CDR2 as FYNNEI. CDR3 sequence reads: CASRNQGVYETQYF. CDR3 DNA: TGTGCCAGCAGAAACCAGGGTGTTTACGAGACCCAGTACTTC.

This clone was seen only a few times. Other DNA sequences from this sample encode an identical CDR3 as well. The chain employs TRBV28 and TRBJ2-7; 11 bases align to TRBD1. The CDR3 has 15 residues. J was trimmed by 3 bases and V by 5 bases; bases with no gene match: 6. Germline CDR1 is MDHEN and CDR2 is SYDVKM. The CDR3 protein is CASSPPGTGGYEQYF. Here the CDR3 DNA reads TGTGCCAGCAGTCCGCCCGGGACAGGGGGCTACGAGCAGTACTTC.

The chain joins TRBV21-1 to TRBJ2-5; the table names TRBD2, a call not compared with the DNA. TRBV21-1 is described as a pseudogene. CDR3 length: 17 amino acids. The CDR3 DNA is TGTGCCAGCAGCAAGGAGGGACTTGACGTGTACCAAGAGACCCAGTACTTC. Its translation is CASSKEGLDVYQETQYF.